Following are 22 T cell receptor beta chains from one sample sequenced in a study of patients and donors after allogeneic stem cell transplantation. TCRdb re-called the RT-PCR reads through MiXCR, storing one row per CDR3 protein. The sample comprises approximately 99,000 distinct CDR3 sequences, roughly 37% of which are singletons, and roughly 27% rests with the top ten. The specimen sequenced was blood, either unsorted or a sorted T cell fraction (not recorded which). These receptors were obtained from a human donor who was either an allogeneic HSCT recipient or a stem cell or donor lymphocyte infusion donor (not recorded which). It is not recorded whose cells these are; they may come from a transplant donor.

V usage is TRBV7-2 and J usage is TRBJ1-5; D gene uncertain. CDR1 SGHTA and CDR2 FQGNSA come from the germline V gene. This CDR3 comprises 12 residues. The germline V and J ends were trimmed by 4 bases and 7 bases, with 8 bases remaining between them. The chain's CDR3 is CASSSQGQPQHF. CDR3 bases: TGTGCCAGCAGCTCACAAGGCCAGCCCCAGCATTTT.

The chain has TRBV12-3 or TRBV12-4 and TRBJ1-2; no clear D gene. V was clipped by 6 bases and J by 0 bases, with 14 bases between them. The CDR3 length is 15 residues. The CDR3: CASSGRGVSNYGYTF. The CDR3, as DNA: TGTGCCAGCAGCGGACGGGGAGTCTCTAACTATGGCTACACCTTC.

The chain joins TRBV4-2 to TRBJ2-2; 8 positions match TRBD2. Germline V lookup: CDR1 LGHNA, CDR2 YNFKEQ. The V segment lost 2 bases and the J segment 4 bases; nucleotides outside the gene matches: 3. The CDR3 length is 15 residues. In DNA, the CDR3 is TGTGCCAGCAGCCAACCGGGACTAGGCACCGGGGAGCTGTTTTTT. Residues: CASSQPGLGTGELFF.

V gene TRBV20-1 combines with J gene TRBJ1-3; D remains unclear. The V gene lost 0 bases and the J gene lost 4 bases, with 10 bases spanning the gap. The CDR3 loop spans 14 amino acids. Per the germline V gene, CDR1 is DFQATT and CDR2 is SNEGSKA (reference sequence). The CDR3 nucleotides read TGCAGTGCTAGAGATCTGGGCAGCGGAAACACCATATATTTT. It translates to CSARDLGSGNTIYF.

This clonotype was detected only a few times. The chain employs TRBV4-3 and TRBJ1-4; no definite D call. The CDR3 loop spans 18 amino acids. From germline, CDR1 is LGHNA and CDR2 YSLEER. The V end lost 4 bases, the J end lost 2 bases, and 20 bases lay between the germline ends. The CDR3 DNA sequence: TGCGCCAGCAGCCTAGGAGGGCGCACCTCTAGGACTAATGAAAAACTGTTTTTT. Translation: CASSLGGRTSRTNEKLFF.

The rearrangement links TRBV4-2 to TRBJ2-2, with a possible D match to TRBD1 (6 bases). This CDR3 spans 14 amino acids. CDR1 LGHNA and CDR2 YNFKEQ come from the germline V gene. V gave up 2 bases and J gave up 6 bases, with 10 bases separating them. The CDR3 loop reads CASSQYRDAGELFF. As DNA, the CDR3 is TGTGCCAGCAGCCAATACAGGGATGCCGGGGAGCTGTTTTTT.

This clonotype was picked up a small number of times. The chain uses TRBV6-5 and TRBJ2-7, with 12 bases lining up with TRBD2. Germline V lookup: CDR1 MNHEY, CDR2 SVGAGI. The CDR3 spans 17 residues. Trimming at V came to 6 bases and at J to 0 bases, leaving 9 bases not matched to a gene. Here the CDR3 reads CASRVTSGRPNSYEQYF. The CDR3 DNA follows: TGTGCCAGCAGGGTTACTAGCGGGAGGCCAAACTCCTACGAGCAGTACTTC.

The chain has TRBV24-1 and TRBJ2-2; D is tentatively TRBD1 or TRBD2 (5 bases each). Trimming shortened V by 4 bases and J by 4 bases, and 9 bases separated the two germline ends. The CDR3 length is 14 residues. Looked up from germline, CDR1 is KGHDR and CDR2 is SFDVKD. The CDR3 nucleotides read TGTGCCACCAGTGACCAGGGAGTCACCGGGGAGCTGTTTTTT. The encoded protein is CATSDQGVTGELFF.

This chain uses TRBV6-2 or TRBV6-3 with TRBJ2-1; no clear D. Trimming removed 4 bases from V and 7 bases from J, with 11 bases in between. This CDR3 spans 13 amino acids. Germline values: CDR1 MNHEY, CDR2 SVGEGT. The CDR3: CASSSLGWNEQFF. The CDR3 nucleotides are TGTGCCAGCAGTTCCTTAGGGTGGAATGAGCAGTTCTTC.

This clonotype was picked up a small number of times. The genes are TRBV11-2 and TRBJ1-2; no clear D gene. CDR1 is SGHAT, CDR2 FQNNGV, per germline. V was shortened by 0 bases and J by 4 bases, with 9 bases between the two germline ends. This CDR3 contains 14 residues. The DNA of the CDR3 is TGTGCCAGCAGCTTAGATCAAGGCCCCTATGGCTACACCTTC. It encodes CASSLDQGPYGYTF. The whole variable domain, remainder taken from reference TRBV11-2 and TRBJ1-2, is EAGVAQSPRYKIIEKRQSVAFWCNPISGHATLYWYQQILGQGPKLLIQFQNNGVVDDSQLPKDRFSAERLKGVDSTLKIQPAKLEDSAVYLCASSLDQGPYGYTFGSGTRLTVV.

The chain joins TRBV7-2 to TRBJ2-3; D unclear. This CDR3 contains 12 residues. Germline V gene data show CDR1 as SGHTA and CDR2 as FQGNSA. The germline V and J ends were trimmed by 6 bases and 2 bases, with 6 bases remaining between them. DNA of the CDR3: TGTGCCAGCAGGGCCGACACAGATACGCAGTATTTT. Its translation is CASRADTDTQYF.

This clonotype turned up a few times. This chain links TRBV12-3 or TRBV12-4 with TRBJ1-1, with 7 bases matching TRBD1. This CDR3 contains 14 residues. J gave up 4 bases and V 6 bases, and 8 bases lay outside the gene matches. CDR3 in amino acids: CASSSKGAVTEAFF. The CDR3, as DNA: TGTGCCAGCAGCTCTAAGGGGGCGGTCACTGAAGCTTTCTTT.

The sample holds a few counts of this clonotype. The chain is built from TRBV20-1 and TRBJ2-2, with TRBD2 as a possible D gene (6 bases). The CDR3 consists of 14 residues. Germline-derived CDR1 and CDR2 are DFQATT and SNEGSKA (reference sequence). Trimming stripped 3 bases from V and 4 bases from J, with 12 bases between. The CDR3 loop is CSASIGGVTGELFF. CDR3 sequence (DNA): TGCAGTGCTAGTATCGGAGGGGTCACCGGGGAGCTGTTTTTT.

This clonotype turned up a few times. This sequence joins TRBV6-5 and TRBJ1-4; 8 bases map to TRBD1. With 6 bases clipped from V and 7 bases from J, the junction kept 13 bases outside the gene matches. This CDR3 has 16 residues. The germline CDR1 and CDR2 sequences are MNHEY and SVGAGI. CDR3 nucleotide sequence: TGTGCCAGCAGGTTCCTCCAGGGGGCTGGGAGTGAAAAACTGTTTTTT. It yields the protein CASRFLQGAGSEKLFF.

V is TRBV20-1 and J is TRBJ1-2; D is uncertain. Germline values: CDR1 DFQATT, CDR2 SNEGSKA (reference sequence). The CDR3 totals 12 residues. The germline V and J ends were trimmed by 1 base and 4 bases, with 7 bases remaining between them. The CDR3 DNA is TGCAGTGCTAGAGCAGGCAGCTATGGCTACACCTTC. Amino acids: CSARAGSYGYTF.

This rearrangement joins TRBV7-9 to TRBJ2-3, with 9 bases aligning to TRBD2. Trimming cost V 1 base and J 9 bases; bases outside gene matches: 14. Germline V CDR1 and CDR2: SEHNR, FQNEAQ (reference sequence). This CDR3 comprises 17 residues. CDR3 sequence: CASSLGLAAVWHRTQYF. Written as DNA, the CDR3 is TGTGCCAGCAGCTTAGGACTAGCGGCGGTATGGCATAGGACGCAGTATTTT.

This clonotype was counted between two and nine times. V gene TRBV12-3 or TRBV12-4 combines with J gene TRBJ1-2, with 10 bases identical to TRBD1. This CDR3 is 13 amino acids long. J was trimmed by 2 bases and V by 10 bases; bases with no gene match: 4. The CDR3 region has the DNA TGTGCCACCTGGACAGGGGGAAACTATGGCTACACCTTC. It yields the protein CATWTGGNYGYTF.

In this sample, this clonotype turned up a few times. This chain links TRBV20-1 with TRBJ1-1; D uncertain. The CDR3 extends over 13 amino acids. The V end lost 4 bases, the J end lost 4 bases, and 13 bases lay between the germline ends. CDR1 DFQATT and CDR2 SNEGSKA come from the germline V gene (reference sequence). The CDR3 nucleotides are TGCAGTGCTACCCCAGGTGGGTCCACTGAAGCTTTCTTT. It is translated as CSATPGGSTEAFF.

This clonotype was seen more than once but under ten times. The chain carries TRBV20-1 and TRBJ1-4; 8 nucleotides agree with TRBD1. Germline trimming cut 5 bases from V and 6 bases from J; bases unmatched to any gene: 11. Per germline, CDR1 DFQATT and CDR2 SNEGSKA (reference sequence). The CDR3 runs to 15 residues. CDR3 in amino acids: CSAPRRDRGYEKLFF. The CDR3 coding sequence is TGCAGTGCTCCGCGAAGAGACAGGGGATATGAAAAACTGTTTTTT.

The V and J genes are TRBV7-9 and TRBJ2-1; 11 nucleotides match TRBD2. After removal of 5 bases from V and 9 bases from J, the junction contained 3 bases not matched to a gene. The CDR3 contains 13 residues. Germline V gene sequence: CDR1 SEHNR, CDR2 FQNEAQ (reference sequence). The DNA of the CDR3 is TGTGCCAGCAGCCTAGGGACTAGCGGTGAGCAGTTCTTC. Its translation is CASSLGTSGEQFF.

This chain joins TRBV5-1 and TRBJ1-2; D gene unclear. Germline assignment: CDR1 SGHRS and CDR2 YFSETQ. Trimming cost V 0 bases and J 5 bases, with 17 bases left between them. The CDR3 spans 16 residues. This CDR3 reads CASSLEAGQVPYGYTF. Here the CDR3 DNA reads TGCGCCAGCAGCTTGGAGGCTGGTCAGGTTCCATATGGCTACACCTTC.

Only a few counts were recorded for this clonotype. The gene calls are TRBV10-3 and TRBJ2-3; D is uncertain. Germline V gene data show CDR1 as ENHRY and CDR2 as SYGVKD. Between the trimmed V and J ends, which lost 9 bases and 2 bases, there was a span of 9 bases. The CDR3 spans 12 residues. In nucleotides, the CDR3 is TGTGCCATGAGAGGACCCACAGATACGCAGTATTTT. The encoded protein is CAMRGPTDTQYF.